A selection of T cell receptor beta chains follows, all from one sample in a study of cytomegalovirus exposure and HLA in healthy donors. The assay was immunoSEQ multiplex PCR, and TCRdb's table has in-frame clones only and misses some. The table records fewer than 200,000 clones, nearly 90% of them present only once. The sequenced material came from PBMCs. The receptor source for this set is a young man in good health and CMV-seropositive. Both conserved end residues are part of each CDR3. D genes are given only for firm matches. Clone size is shown for a subset of rows, as once, few, many or a class of expanded clone.

V	J	size	D	CDR3	DNA
TRBV27	TRBJ2-1	.	TRBD2	CASSRRGLAGGRNEQFF	TGTGCCAGCAGTCGCCGAGGACTAGCGGGAGGGCGCAATGAGCAGTTCTTC
TRBV5-6	TRBJ1-1	.	.	CASSLRPMNTEAFF	TGTGCCAGCAGCTTGCGTCCTATGAACACTGAAGCTTTCTTT
TRBV5-4	TRBJ2-2	.	TRBD1	CASSLVPGGRNTGELFF	TGTGCCAGCAGCTTGGTCCCAGGGGGTCGGAACACCGGGGAGCTGTTTTTT
TRBV7-9	TRBJ2-2	.	TRBD2	CASSLAGLAGYTGELFF	TGTGCCAGCAGCTTAGCTGGGCTAGCGGGTTACACCGGGGAGCTGTTTTTT
TRBV9	TRBJ2-1	.	.	CASSVAWGRLADNEQFF	TGTGCCAGCAGCGTAGCTTGGGGTAGGCTAGCCGACAATGAGCAGTTCTTC
TRBV5-4	TRBJ2-1	.	TRBD2	CASSSGTSRNNEQFF	TGTGCCAGCAGCTCAGGGACTAGCAGAAACAATGAGCAGTTCTTC
TRBV4-1	TRBJ1-2	few	.	CASSQDRGPYGYTF	TGCGCCAGCAGCCAAGATAGGGGTCCCTATGGCTACACCTTC
TRBV19	TRBJ2-3	.	TRBD2	CASRRLAGPIPADTQYF	TGTGCCAGTAGACGACTAGCGGGGCCAATCCCGGCAGATACGCAGTATTTT
TRBV30	TRBJ1-4	.	.	CAWGTLGSPLVF	TGTGCCTGGGGAACCCTGGGGAGCCCGTTGGTTTTT
TRBV2	TRBJ2-7	.	TRBD2	CASRETSGRPPSEQYF	TGTGCCAGCAGGGAGACTAGCGGGAGGCCCCCCTCCGAGCAGTACTTC
TRBV9	TRBJ2-3	.	TRBD2	CASSVGTSGTDTQYF	TGTGCCAGCAGCGTCGGGACTAGCGGCACAGATACGCAGTATTTT
TRBV6-1	TRBJ1-3	.	.	CASTVLGNTIYF	TGTGCCAGCACGGTTCTCGGAAACACCATATATTTT
TRBV7-8	TRBJ2-7	.	TRBD2	CASSPALGLAGAYEQYF	TGTGCCAGCAGCCCCGCCTTAGGACTAGCGGGGGCCTACGAGCAGTACTTC
TRBV28	TRBJ2-7	.	TRBD1	CASSEPGQGPGEQYF	TGTGCCAGCAGCGAACCGGGACAGGGCCCGGGAGAGCAGTACTTC
TRBV5-6	TRBJ1-1	.	.	CASSLVGSVGDTEAFF	TGTGCCAGCAGCTTGGTAGGGTCGGTAGGGGACACTGAAGCTTTCTTT
TRBV5-1	TRBJ2-1	.	.	CASSDLAPSRSEQFF	TGCGCCAGCAGCGATCTAGCGCCATCAAGGAGTGAGCAGTTCTTC
TRBV6-1	TRBJ1-2	.	.	CASLLRGGYGYTF	TGTGCCAGTTTATTAAGGGGTGGCTATGGCTACACCTTC